Below are 18 T cell receptor beta chains sequenced from a single sample in a study of CD8 T cells in Susac syndrome (dated by TCRdb to between 2017 and 2020). The library was built by means of the immunoSEQ multiplex PCR assay. RNA was extracted using the RNeasy kit, and roughly 0.5 to 1 ug of the RNA was reverse transcribed with random hexamers. TCRdb passed the public sequencing reads through fastp at Q25 and MiXCR, retaining productive beta sequences. Every entry covers one CDR3 protein and lists the most common genes and DNA from its rows. A total of fewer than 90,000 distinct CDR3 sequences appear in this sample, around 93% of them only once. Around 0.45% of the sample comes from the top ten. The source material was CD8+ T cells from PBMCs. These receptors were taken from a human donor with Susac syndrome.

The gene calls are TRBV5-1 and TRBJ2-2; the match to TRBD2 covers 7 bases. There are 15 residues in the CDR3. V was pared by 2 bases and J by 4 bases, with 5 bases of the junction left unmatched. Germline V gene data show CDR1 as SGHRS and CDR2 as YFSETQ. The CDR3 loop reads CASSFTGGGTGELFF. The CDR3, as DNA: TGCGCCAGCAGCTTCACGGGAGGAGGCACCGGGGAGCTGTTTTTT. The full variable domain, with the rest looked up from reference TRBV5-1 and TRBJ2-2, is KAGVTQTPRYLIKTRGQQVTLSCSPISGHRSVSWYQQTPGQGLQFLFEYFSETQRNKGNFPGRFSGRQFSNSRSEMNVSTLELGDSALYLCASSFTGGGTGELFFGEGSRLTVL.

This clonotype appeared once. The CDR3, as DNA: TGCGCCAGCAGTCAATTCCGCTCCGGGACAGGGGGCCCTCAGGGCACTGAAGCTTTCTTT. It yields the protein CASSQFRSGTGGPQGTEAFF. This sequence joins TRBV23-1 and TRBJ1-1; 12 nucleotides match TRBD1. TRBV23-1 carries the ORF label, with uncertain function. This CDR3 is 20 amino acids long. The V gene end was trimmed by 1 base and the J gene end by 4 bases; junction bases not matched to a gene: 16.

This clonotype was picked up one time. The chain has TRBV28 and TRBJ2-5, with D perhaps matching TRBD1 (6 bases). V shed 1 base and J shed 2 bases, with 17 bases lying between them. Germline V lookup: CDR1 MDHEN, CDR2 SYDVKM. The CDR3 totals 17 residues. DNA for the CDR3: TGTGCCAGCAGTTTATTGAGGGCCAGGGGTCGACAAGAGACCCAGTACTTC. Translating gives CASSLLRARGRQETQYF.

This chain connects TRBV11-1 to TRBJ2-1, with D perhaps TRBD1 (7 bases). The V end was cut by 5 bases, the J end by 4 bases, with 15 bases between. Germline CDR1 SGHAT, CDR2 FQDESV (reference sequence). CDR3 size: 15 residues. CDR3 sequence: CASSKTGDFYNEQFF. DNA for the CDR3: TGTGCCAGCAGCAAAACAGGGGACTTTTACAATGAGCAGTTCTTC.

J is TRBJ2-7 and V is TRBV27; 12 nucleotides line up with TRBD2. This CDR3 has 16 amino acids. Germline V gives CDR1 MNHEY, CDR2 SMNVEV (reference sequence). V lost 5 bases, J lost 2 bases, and 7 bases stayed unmatched. The CDR3 nucleotides read TGTGCCAGCAGTGTGACTAGCGGGAGAAGAGCCTACGAGCAGTACTTC. Amino acids: CASSVTSGRRAYEQYF.

The gene calls are TRBV30 and TRBJ2-7; TRBD1 is a possible D gene (6 bases). Germline V lookup: CDR1 GTSNPN, CDR2 SVGIG (reference sequence). The CDR3 has 13 amino acids. The V end was cut by 6 bases, the J end by 0 bases, with 12 bases between. In DNA form, the CDR3 reads TGTGCCTGTACAGGGACGAGCTCCTACGAGCAGTACTTC. It is translated as CACTGTSSYEQYF.

The V call is TRBV20-1, the J call TRBJ2-1, with 10 bases lining up with TRBD2. Germline loops: CDR1 DFQATT, CDR2 SNEGSKA (reference sequence). CDR3 length: 16 amino acids. After removal of 4 bases from V and 0 bases from J, the junction contained 6 bases not matched to a gene. The CDR3 region has the DNA TGCAGTGCTAATGGAGCGGGGGGGATCTCCTACAATGAGCAGTTCTTC. This encodes CSANGAGGISYNEQFF.

V is TRBV19 and J is TRBJ1-5; D is undetermined. Trimming pared 3 bases from V and 6 bases from J, leaving 6 bases between. The CDR3 is 12 residues long. Germline V CDR1 and CDR2: LNHDA, SQIVND (reference sequence). This chain's CDR3 is CASSIPSQPQHF. Here the CDR3 DNA reads TGTGCCAGTAGTATTCCGAGTCAGCCCCAGCATTTT.

CDR3 sequence (DNA): TGTGCCAGCAGTTTAGGGGCGGTGCTAGCGGCTAACACCGGGGAGCTGTTTTTT. Translated, it gives CASSLGAVLAANTGELFF. V usage is TRBV9 and J usage is TRBJ2-2, with 7 nucleotides matching TRBD2. This CDR3 has 18 amino acids. The V gene end was trimmed by 5 bases and the J gene end by 2 bases; junction bases not matched to a gene: 15. Germline lookup yields CDR1 SGDLS and CDR2 YYNGEE.

The rearrangement joins TRBV5-1 to TRBJ2-2, with D possibly TRBD2 on 5 matching bases. This CDR3 region has 14 residues. V lost 2 bases, J lost 6 bases, and 11 bases lay in between. In germline, CDR1 is SGHRS, CDR2 YFSETQ. CDR3 nucleotide sequence: TGCGCCAGCAGCTTTGCGGGTCAGCCCGGGGAGCTGTTTTTT. It encodes CASSFAGQPGELFF.

J is TRBJ2-3 and V is TRBV14; D is unclear. The CDR3 extends over 12 amino acids. CDR1 and CDR2 (germline): SGHDN, FVKESK. V dropped 3 bases and J dropped 6 bases, with 7 bases sitting between them. The CDR3 nucleotides are TGTGCCAGCAGCCAGCTACGGGATACGCAGTATTTT. It yields the protein CASSQLRDTQYF. Based on the CDR3 plus reference TRBV14 and TRBJ2-3, the full variable domain is EAGVTQFPSHSVIEKGQTVTLRCDPISGHDNLYWYRRVMGKEIKFLLHFVKESKQDESGMPNNRFLAERTGGTYSTLKVQPAELEDSGVYFCASSQLRDTQYFGPGTRLTVL.

The J gene is TRBJ2-5, the V gene TRBV19; tentatively, D is TRBD1 (5 bases). From germline, CDR1 is LNHDA and CDR2 SQIVND (reference sequence). The CDR3 is made up of 15 amino acids. V was cut by 5 bases and J by 6 bases, with 19 bases left in between. The CDR3 DNA is TGTGCCAGTAGTGACGTACAGGTTGTACGGAAGACCCAGTACTTC. Encoded protein: CASSDVQVVRKTQYF.

The V gene is TRBV10-3, the J gene TRBJ1-1; 7 bases are a match to TRBD1. CDR1 and CDR2 (germline): ENHRY, SYGVKD. CDR3 size: 13 residues. The V gene end was trimmed by 10 bases and the J gene end by 0 bases; junction bases not matched to a gene: 5. CDR3 protein: CATWTGLNTEAFF. As DNA, the CDR3 is TGTGCCACCTGGACAGGTTTGAACACTGAAGCTTTCTTT.

The chain carries TRBV6-1 and TRBJ2-7; 9 bases align to TRBD2. CDR3 length: 16 amino acids. Trimming at V came to 6 bases and at J to 2 bases, leaving 11 bases not matched to a gene. Per germline, CDR1 MNHNS and CDR2 SASEGT. The CDR3 sequence: CASSRRASGTTYEQYF. CDR3 DNA sequence: TGTGCCAGCAGCCGCCGGGCTAGCGGGACCACCTACGAGCAGTACTTC.

The chain couples TRBV7-2 to TRBJ2-7; 7 bases line up with TRBD2. The CDR3 extends over 15 amino acids. With V trimmed by 3 bases and J by 1 base, 6 bases remained unmatched. CDR1 and CDR2 (germline): SGHTA, FQGNSA. This CDR3 reads CASSFAGAQSYEQYF. DNA of the CDR3: TGTGCCAGCAGCTTTGCGGGAGCTCAATCCTACGAGCAGTACTTC.

The CDR3 here is CASSLAQRSYEQYF. DNA for the CDR3: TGTGCCAGCAGCTTAGCGCAACGCTCCTACGAGCAGTACTTC. The chain links TRBV7-2 to TRBJ2-7; D not resolved. Trimming shortened V by 0 bases and J by 0 bases, and 6 bases separated the two germline ends. Per the germline V gene, CDR1 is SGHTA and CDR2 is FQGNSA. CDR3 length: 14 amino acids.

This sequence joins TRBV5-4 and TRBJ2-2, with TRBD2 matching 15 bases. J lost 6 bases, V lost 3 bases, and 12 bases had no gene match. Germline CDR1 SGHNT, CDR2 YYREEE (reference sequence). The CDR3 has 19 amino acids. The CDR3 is CASSSPGLAGGIYSGELFF. The CDR3 DNA reads as TGTGCCAGCAGCTCTCCGGGACTAGCGGGGGGTATATATTCCGGGGAGCTGTTTTTT.

The rearrangement links TRBV7-7 to TRBJ2-6; no firm D call. Trimming removed 8 bases from V and 0 bases from J, with 11 bases in between. The CDR3 runs to 15 residues. Per the germline V gene, CDR1 is SSHAT and CDR2 is FNYEAQ (reference sequence). The CDR3 region has the DNA TGTGCCAGCGCCACCAGTGGCTCTGGGGCCAACGTCCTGACTTTC. This gives the protein CASATSGSGANVLTF.